This T cell receptor beta chain appears in the sequencing data of a study of PD-L1 blockade in urothelial cancer. This CDR3 comprises 16 residues. From germline, CDR1 is KGHSH and CDR2 LQKENI. V dropped 5 bases and J dropped 7; count of bases not matched to a gene: 10. Time point given: pretreatment peripheral blood. This clone turned up a few times. Some clones are missing from TCRdb's copy, which holds only in-frame ones; the method was immunoSEQ multiplex PCR. The sample has about 55,000 clones; about three quarters are singletons. This chain links TRBV18 with TRBJ2-1; 11 positions agree with TRBD1. The material was PBMCs, obtained around atezolizumab (anti-PD-L1) treatment. The clonotype comes from a man between 70 and 80 years old with urothelial cancer. CDR3 sequence: CASSSSGTGGVNEQFF. The CDR3 region has the DNA TGTGCCAGCTCATCGTCCGGGACAGGGGGTGTGAATGAGCAGTTCTTC.